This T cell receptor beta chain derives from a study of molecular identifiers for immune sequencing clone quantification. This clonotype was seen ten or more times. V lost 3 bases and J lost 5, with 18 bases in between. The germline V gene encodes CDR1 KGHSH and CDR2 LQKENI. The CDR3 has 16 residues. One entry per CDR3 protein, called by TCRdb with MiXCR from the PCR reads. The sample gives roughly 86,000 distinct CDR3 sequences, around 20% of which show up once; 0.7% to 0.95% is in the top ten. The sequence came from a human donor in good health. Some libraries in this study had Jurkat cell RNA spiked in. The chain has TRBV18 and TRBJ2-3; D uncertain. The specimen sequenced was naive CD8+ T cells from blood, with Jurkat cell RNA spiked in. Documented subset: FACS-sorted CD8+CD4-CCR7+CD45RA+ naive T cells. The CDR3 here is CASSPLGRPEVDTQYF. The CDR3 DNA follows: TGTGCCAGCTCACCCCTCGGGCGGCCGGAAGTAGATACGCAGTATTTT.